What follows is one T cell receptor beta chain and its context. Here immunoSEQ multiplex PCR was the method, and the copy in TCRdb shows in-frame clones only, minus some. This sample carries about 200,000 clones, 80% to 90% of them seen once, and the ten largest clones take around 2.2%. The sample comes from a study of blood T cell repertoires in COVID-19. After removal of 4 bases from V and 2 bases from J, the junction contained 1 base not matched to a gene. This CDR3 contains 15 residues. The germline V gene has CDR1 SNHLY and CDR2 FYNNEI. What was sequenced was peripheral blood. The genes are TRBV2 and TRBJ2-1; the match to TRBD1 covers 11 bases. The clonotype originates from a man in his thirties or forties who had recovered from COVID-19. CDR3 protein: CASSVDRGPYNEQFF. CDR3 DNA: TGTGCCAGCAGTGTGGACAGGGGGCCCTACAATGAGCAGTTCTTC.